This T cell receptor beta chain was obtained from a study of cytomegalovirus exposure and HLA in healthy donors. Notes on the study in general: Most likely, a cluster of highly shared sequence variants arose as a sequencing artifact.

This clone was counted between two and nine times. Its antigen is still unknown. The CDR3 totals 16 residues. J gave up 0 bases and V 5 bases, and 6 bases lay outside the gene matches. The germline CDR1 and CDR2 sequences are SEHNR and FQNEAQ (reference sequence). PCR involved 60 Vbeta and 13 Jbeta primers. The protocol was immunoSEQ multiplex PCR, while the TCRdb copy is restricted to in-frame clones and leaves out a portion. The sample gives roughly 43,000 clones, 50% to 75% of which show up once; 8.7% is in the top ten. Sequencing was performed on PBMCs. The rearrangement links TRBV7-9 to TRBJ2-1; 8 bases fit TRBD1. The sequence came from a human donor in good health. CDR3 loop: CASSPPGQGSYNEQFF. As DNA, the CDR3 is TGTGCCAGCAGCCCACCTGGACAGGGCTCCTACAATGAGCAGTTCTTC.